This T cell receptor beta chain was sequenced in a study of cytomegalovirus exposure and HLA in healthy donors. It was with 60 Vbeta and 13 Jbeta primers that the PCR ran. Clones were read by immunoSEQ multiplex PCR, and TCRdb kept only the in-frame ones, dropping some. The sample lists about 170,000 clones; about four fifths were seen once. The V gene lost 6 bases and the J gene lost 5 bases, with 4 bases spanning the gap. CDR1 and CDR2 from the germline V gene are DFQATT and SNEGSKA (reference sequence). The CDR3 is 9 residues long. V gene TRBV20-1 combines with J gene TRBJ1-1, with D hard to call. The sample consisted of PBMCs. This TCR derives from a woman between 50 and 59 years old in good health and CMV-seropositive. For the CDR3, the DNA is TGCAGTGCGAGGACTGAAGCTTTCTTT. This translates into CSARTEAFF.